The source of this T cell receptor beta chain is a study of T cells in Graves' hyperthyroidism and ophthalmopathy. The overall study: Peripheral blood specimens were obtained at initial diagnosis, prior to any treatment. Overall study results and limits: The model's output predicted ophthalmopathy at a median of 6.5 months prior to onset. Blood samples included most of the expanded thyroid clonotypes exceeding 0.001. Separation of ophthalmopathy from stable hyperthyroidism was achieved by a 13 V-J model.

This CDR3 is built from 16 residues. Trimming took off 8 bases at V and 5 bases at J, with 22 bases between the two ends. Per the germline V gene, CDR1 is MNHEY and CDR2 is SMNVEV (reference sequence). Regions amplified from RNA transcripts were the TCR beta CDR3 regions. A first-round RT-PCR of the TCR CDR3 used the HTBI primer set. From the multiplex PCR reads, TCRdb called clonotypes with MiXCR, one entry per CDR3 protein. The sample gives 600,000 or so distinct CDR3 sequences, 15% to 20% of which show up once; 3.5% to 4% is in the top ten. A few counts support this clonotype. What it binds is not known.

The source is a woman aged 25 to 39 with Graves' hyperthyroidism. The chain combines TRBV27 with TRBJ1-5; possibly TRBD1 for D (6 bases). Sequenced input: blood. For the CDR3, the DNA is TGTGCCAGCTCCCGTAGGGGGAAACCACTTGATCAGCCCCAGCATTTT. Encoded protein: CASSRRGKPLDQPQHF.